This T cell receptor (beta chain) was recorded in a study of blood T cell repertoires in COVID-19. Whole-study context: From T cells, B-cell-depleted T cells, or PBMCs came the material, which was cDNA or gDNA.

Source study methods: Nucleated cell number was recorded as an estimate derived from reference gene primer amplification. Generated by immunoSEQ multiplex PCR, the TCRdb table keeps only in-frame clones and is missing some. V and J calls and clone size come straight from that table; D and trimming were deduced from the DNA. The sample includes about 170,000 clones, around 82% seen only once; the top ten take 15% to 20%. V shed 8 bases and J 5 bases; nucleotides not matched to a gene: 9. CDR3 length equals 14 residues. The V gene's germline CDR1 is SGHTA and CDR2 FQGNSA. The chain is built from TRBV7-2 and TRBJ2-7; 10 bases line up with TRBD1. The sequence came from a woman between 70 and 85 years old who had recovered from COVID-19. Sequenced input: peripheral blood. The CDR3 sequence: CASDAGTGAHEQYF. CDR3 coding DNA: TGTGCCAGCGACGCAGGGACAGGGGCCCACGAGCAGTACTTC.